This TCR beta chain was captured in a study of response to subunit inactivated influenza vaccine. General study points: The authors proposed limited new T cell recruitment per seasonal influenza vaccination.

This CDR3 is 15 amino acids long. Per the germline V gene, CDR1 is MDHEN and CDR2 is SYDVKM. V lost 6 bases and J 5 bases, leaving 19 bases between the germline ends. MiXCR was run by TCRdb on the RT-PCR reads, yielding one entry per CDR3 protein. The sample contains a few hundred thousand distinct CDR3 sequences, 12% to 15% of which appear only once. This clonotype was seen a few times. Its antigen is unknown. The sequences come from PBMCs from blood, collected 12 days after vaccination. The TCR originated in a middle-aged man who received an inactivated influenza vaccine. The chain employs TRBV28 and TRBJ2-5, with a tentative D call TRBD2 (5 bases). The CDR3 region is CASSPTGLSFETQYF. The DNA of the CDR3 is TGTGCCAGCAGCCCTACCGGACTTTCCTTTGAGACCCAGTACTTC.